Here is one T cell receptor beta chain with its context. Antigen unknown. Germline V gene sequence: CDR1 LNHDA, CDR2 SQIVND (reference sequence). This CDR3 spans 13 amino acids. Trimming left V 11 bases short and J 0 bases short, with 11 bases between. Here immunoSEQ multiplex PCR was the method, and the copy in TCRdb shows in-frame clones only, minus some. This sample has 2,100,000 or so clones, with approximately 95% found just once. The sample originates from a study of shared clonotypes between healthy human individuals. Study findings and constraints: Clonotypes shared by all four sorted-subset donors had higher generation probabilities than non-shared clonotypes. Clonotype sharing levels among donors were expected to vary with sequencing depth. Estimated clonotype richness was generally higher in naive than memory subsets.

The sequence derives from a man aged 18 to 29 in good health. V usage is TRBV19 and J usage is TRBJ1-3; maybe TRBD1 (5 bases). Sequencing was carried out using naive CD4+ T cells sorted from blood. Subset defined: CD45RA+ positively selected. CDR3 amino acids: CASGRGSGNTIYF. Here the CDR3 DNA reads TGTGCCTCAGGGAGGGGCTCTGGAAACACCATATATTTT.